These 9 T cell receptor beta chains originate from one sample sequenced in a study of CD8+CD57+ T cells in acquired aplastic anemia. Using genomic DNA as the template, TCR beta VDJ and CDR3 profiling was carried out. Via MiXCR, TCRdb re-called the reads, giving one row per CDR3 protein. The sample comprises around 150,000 distinct CDR3 sequences, more than 35% of which are singletons, and 8% to 9.5% rests with the top ten. Material for sequencing was sorted CD4+, CD8+, or CD8+CD57+ T cells (not recorded which) from PBMCs. The receptors come from a human donor in good health, serving as a control.

The chain employs TRBV10-3 and TRBJ2-7; 12 bases match TRBD2. J gave up 6 bases and V 10 bases, and 7 bases lay outside the gene matches. Germline V CDR1 and CDR2: ENHRY, SYGVKD. There are 13 residues in the CDR3. CDR3 in amino acids: CASRASGRGEQYF. CDR3 in DNA: TGTGCCAGCAGGGCTAGCGGGAGGGGCGAGCAGTACTTC.

This clonotype was detected ten times or more. CDR3 bases: TGCAGTGCCCCCCGACAGGGGGCCTACGAGCAGTACTTC. This translates into CSAPRQGAYEQYF. The rearrangement uses TRBV20-1 and TRBJ2-7, with TRBD1 matching over 9 bases. This CDR3 is built from 13 residues. Germline-derived CDR1 and CDR2 are DFQATT and SNEGSKA (reference sequence). Germline trimming cut 6 bases from V and 2 bases from J; bases unmatched to any gene: 5.

In its sample, this clonotype was seen a few times. V and J are TRBV24-1 and TRBJ2-7; D may be TRBD1 or TRBD2 (5 bases each). Germline loops: CDR1 KGHDR, CDR2 SFDVKD. V shed 2 bases and J shed 4 bases, with 8 bases lying between them. CDR3 length: 13 amino acids. CDR3 DNA sequence: TGTGCCACCAGTGATTCGGGACGTTACGAGCAGTACTTC. Its translation: CATSDSGRYEQYF.

The chain couples TRBV5-1 to TRBJ2-5; no firm D call. Germline values: CDR1 SGHRS, CDR2 YFSETQ. With 2 bases removed from V and 3 bases from J, the gap between germline ends came to 8 bases. This CDR3 is 13 amino acids long. The CDR3 loop is CASSFAAEETQYF. For the CDR3, the DNA is TGCGCCAGCAGCTTCGCGGCAGAAGAGACCCAGTACTTC. The full variable domain, completed using reference TRBV5-1 and TRBJ2-5, is KAGVTQTPRYLIKTRGQQVTLSCSPISGHRSVSWYQQTPGQGLQFLFEYFSETQRNKGNFPGRFSGRQFSNSRSEMNVSTLELGDSALYLCASSFAAEETQYFGPGTRLLVL.

This clonotype was seen just once. The V gene is TRBV7-2, the J gene TRBJ2-2, with unresolved D. The CDR3 covers 12 residues. Germline assignment: CDR1 SGHTA and CDR2 FQGNSA. V lost 5 bases and J 5 bases, leaving 6 bases between the germline ends. The CDR3 coding sequence is TGTGCCAGCAGCCTAGTGACCGGGGAGCTGTTTTTT. This codes for CASSLVTGELFF.

This clonotype occurred many times. V and J are TRBV9 and TRBJ2-5, with D perhaps being TRBD1 or TRBD2 (5 bases each). This CDR3 comprises 15 residues. V lost 1 base to trimming and J lost 1 base, with 11 bases between them. Germline CDR1 reads SGDLS; CDR2 reads YYNGEE. The CDR3 DNA reads TGTGCCAGCAGCGTAAATCAGGGACGCCAAGAGACCCAGTACTTC. Translating it yields CASSVNQGRQETQYF.

This clonotype has ten or more counts. This chain connects TRBV6-2 or TRBV6-3 to TRBJ1-6; D perhaps matches TRBD1 (5 bases). The CDR3 has 19 residues. Trimming took 0 bases from V and 7 from J, leaving 22 bases between them. Germline V gene lookup returns CDR1 MNHEY and CDR2 SVGEGT. CDR3 protein: CASSYSSGVGLWDNSPLHF. The CDR3 DNA reads as TGTGCCAGCAGTTACTCGTCAGGCGTTGGGCTTTGGGACAATTCACCCCTCCACTTT.

The sample holds many counts of this clonotype. This rearrangement joins TRBV5-5 to TRBJ2-7; maybe TRBD2 (7 bases). The germline V gene has CDR1 SGHKS and CDR2 YYEKEE (reference sequence). The CDR3 consists of 16 residues. V lost 0 bases, J lost 5 bases, and 18 bases lay in between. CDR3 sequence: CASSLEEGGAQHEQYF. CDR3 bases: TGTGCCAGCAGCTTGGAGGAGGGGGGGGCGCAACACGAGCAGTACTTC.

This chain uses TRBV20-1 with TRBJ1-1; the D is unclear. V dropped 2 bases and J dropped 4 bases, with 11 bases sitting between them. CDR1 and CDR2 from the germline V gene are DFQATT and SNEGSKA (reference sequence). The CDR3 is 13 residues long. The CDR3: CSARSGFGTEAFF. The CDR3, as DNA: TGCAGTGCTAGAAGTGGTTTCGGCACTGAAGCTTTCTTT.